The entry that follows covers one T cell receptor beta chain sequence. The entry originates in a study of blood T cell repertoires in COVID-19. Study-level background: PBMCs, B-cell-depleted T cells, or T cells were the source of the cDNA or gDNA that made up the material.

Profiled with immunoSEQ multiplex PCR; TCRdb holds only in-frame clones, not every one. The sample comprises about 310,000 clones, around 87% of which are singletons, and around 0.98% rests with the top ten. CDR3 length: 15 residues. V was shortened by 2 bases and J by 0 bases, with 8 bases between the two germline ends. Germline V gene sequence: CDR1 SNHLY, CDR2 FYNNEI. The rearrangement links TRBV2 to TRBJ1-5; the D gene is possibly TRBD1 (6 bases). The receptor comes from a woman between 40 and 55 years old with COVID-19, enrolled during active disease. The sample was peripheral blood. CDR3 sequence: CASSETGYSNQPQHF. The CDR3, as DNA: TGTGCCAGCAGTGAAACAGGGTATAGCAATCAGCCCCAGCATTTT.